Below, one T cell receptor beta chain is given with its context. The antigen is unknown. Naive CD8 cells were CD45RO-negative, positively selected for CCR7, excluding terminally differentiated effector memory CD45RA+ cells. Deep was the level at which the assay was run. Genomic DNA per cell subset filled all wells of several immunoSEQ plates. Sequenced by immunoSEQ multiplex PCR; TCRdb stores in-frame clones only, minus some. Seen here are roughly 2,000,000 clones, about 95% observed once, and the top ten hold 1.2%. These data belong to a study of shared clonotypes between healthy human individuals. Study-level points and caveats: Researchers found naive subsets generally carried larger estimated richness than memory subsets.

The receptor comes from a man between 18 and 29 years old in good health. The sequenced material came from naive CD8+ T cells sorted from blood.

The CDR3, as DNA: TGCGCCAGCAGCCCAGGCCGAGGGGGGATTTATGAGACCCAGTACTTC. Translating gives CASSPGRGGIYETQYF. The genes are TRBV4-1 and TRBJ2-5, with D possibly being TRBD1 or TRBD2 (6 bases each). The CDR3 runs 16 residues. CDR1 is MGHRA, CDR2 YSYEKL, per germline. Trimming left V 4 bases short and J 5 bases short, with 20 bases between.